This T cell receptor (beta chain) was captured by sequencing in a study of T cell responses to AZD1222 COVID-19 vaccine. Study observations and caveats: A mostly white British donor set with more females was recruited, and clonal diversity was possibly underestimated. Repertoire samples came only from after the peak T cell response. Among vaccine-associated CD4 TCRs, coverage spanned spike, with dominance at 160-218 and 743-854. Among those given AZD1222, only five or six were seropositive at baseline.

With regard to this clone: Its antigen remains unknown.

Assay used: immunoSEQ multiplex PCR; TCRdb lists only in-frame clones, some missing. The top ten clones hold about 1.3% of a sample with some 150,000 clones, roughly 94% of them seen once. The sample here was peripheral blood, taken on day 0 of AZD1222 vaccination. This clonotype originated in an adult in good health.

As DNA, the CDR3 is TGTGCCAGCAGCCGACGGGGAGAAGCTTTCTTT. Its protein product is CASSRRGEAFF. V and J are TRBV27 and TRBJ1-1; no definite D call. This CDR3 is 11 amino acids long. Between the trimmed V and J ends, which lost 6 bases and 8 bases, there was a span of 10 bases. Germline V lookup: CDR1 MNHEY, CDR2 SMNVEV (reference sequence).